This TCR beta chain comes out of a study of T-cell reconstitution after alpha-beta-depleted transplantation in children. This clonotype occurred many times. Its specificity is not known. TCRbeta library construction was performed incorporating unique molecular identifiers. TCRdb independently ran MiXCR on the PCR reads; one entry per CDR3 protein. The data hold 70,000 or so distinct CDR3 sequences, with roughly a tenth observed a single time. Germline CDR1 reads SGHAT; CDR2 reads FQNNGV. The CDR3 has 15 amino acids. V lost 1 base to trimming and J lost 2 bases, with 12 bases between them. Study observations and caveats: It was reported that alpha-beta T cells came from several hundred expanded graft clones (about two months after transplant). T-cell numbers and diversity, one year after transplant, stemmed largely from T cells that were newly produced.

Here the sequenced sample was PBMCs, taken before TCRalphabeta/CD19-depleted stem cell transplant. The source is a boy younger than 18 with acute myeloid leukemia, due to receive a stem cell transplant. V is TRBV11-2 and J is TRBJ2-7, with a possible D match to TRBD1 (5 bases). The CDR3 region is CASSLAQGAPYEQYF. The DNA for the CDR3 is TGTGCCAGCAGCTTAGCTCAGGGTGCTCCCTACGAGCAGTACTTC.